One sample yielded the 25 T cell receptor beta chains listed below, sequenced in a study of CD8 T cells in Susac syndrome. Random hexamers were used to reverse transcribe the RNA input (roughly 0.5 to 1 ug). TCRdb independently ran MiXCR on the immunoSEQ multiplex PCR reads; one entry per CDR3 protein. The sample records about 120,000 distinct CDR3 sequences, 90% to 95% being singletons. Sequencing was done on a sample of CD8+ T cells from PBMCs. Receptors originate from a human donor with Susac syndrome.

This chain uses TRBV28 with TRBJ2-2; no definite D call. V was cut by 1 base and J by 7 bases, with 4 bases left in between. Per the germline V gene, CDR1 is MDHEN and CDR2 is SYDVKM. The length of the CDR3 is 12 residues. CDR3 DNA: TGTGCCAGCAGTTTATACGGCGGGGAGCTGTTTTTT. It yields the protein CASSLYGGELFF.

The CDR3 sequence: CASSEGQGIGNTEAFF. The CDR3 coding sequence is TGTGCCAGCAGTGAGGGACAGGGGATCGGGAACACTGAAGCTTTCTTT. The rearrangement joins TRBV2 to TRBJ1-1; 10 positions match TRBD1. Losses at the gene ends were 3 bases for V and 1 base for J; bases not matched to a gene: 5. Germline loops: CDR1 SNHLY, CDR2 FYNNEI. The CDR3 spans 16 residues.

V gene TRBV15 combines with J gene TRBJ2-6, with 7 positions matching TRBD1. Germline CDR1 LNHNV, CDR2 YYDKDF (reference sequence). Trimming took 1 base from V and 2 from J; bases not matched to a gene: 2. This CDR3 is 16 amino acids long. CDR3 nucleotide sequence: TGTGCCACCAGCAGAGCGACAGGGACTGGGGCCAACGTCCTGACTTTC. Its protein product is CATSRATGTGANVLTF.

The chain recombines TRBV14 with TRBJ1-2; TRBD1 might be the D (5 bases). This CDR3 comprises 15 residues. V was clipped by 1 base and J by 0 bases, with 9 bases between them. Germline-derived CDR1 and CDR2 are SGHDN and FVKESK. Written as DNA, the CDR3 is TGTGCCAGCAGCCAAGGAGGGGTTTCTAACTATGGCTACACCTTC. It encodes CASSQGGVSNYGYTF. Variable domain in full (rest from reference TRBV14 and TRBJ1-2): EAGVTQFPSHSVIEKGQTVTLRCDPISGHDNLYWYRRVMGKEIKFLLHFVKESKQDESGMPNNRFLAERTGGTYSTLKVQPAELEDSGVYFCASSQGGVSNYGYTFGSGTRLTVV.

This chain uses TRBV20-1 with TRBJ2-1, with D tentatively TRBD2 (5 bases). The CDR3 covers 12 residues. Germline lookup yields CDR1 DFQATT and CDR2 SNEGSKA (reference sequence). Trimming removed 3 bases at V and 5 bases at J, with 8 bases between. The CDR3, as DNA: TGCAGTGCTAGTCGGGGAGACAATGAGCAGTTCTTC. It codes for CSASRGDNEQFF.

This chain joins TRBV16 and TRBJ1-1; D gene ambiguous. The V gene's germline CDR1 is KGHSY and CDR2 FQNENV. V gave up 1 base and J gave up 1 base, with 4 bases separating them. The CDR3 spans 13 residues. The CDR3 protein is CASSQWANTEAFF. The CDR3 nucleotides are TGTGCCAGCAGCCAATGGGCGAACACTGAAGCTTTCTTT.

For the CDR3, the DNA is TGTGCCAGCAGCCATGGGACCGGACAAAACACCATATATTTT. This encodes CASSHGTGQNTIYF. The rearrangement links TRBV3-1 to TRBJ1-3, with a weak D call TRBD1 (5 bases). Germline V gene sequence: CDR1 LGHDT, CDR2 YNNKEL (reference sequence). Trimming left V 3 bases short and J 6 bases short, with 12 bases between. The CDR3 is 14 amino acids.

The chain employs TRBV6-5 and TRBJ1-5; no reliable D call. The CDR3 contains 13 residues. V lost 2 bases and J lost 7, with 9 bases in between. Germline V CDR1 and CDR2: MNHEY, SVGAGI. Here the CDR3 reads CASSYHVDQPQHF. The CDR3 DNA is TGTGCCAGCAGTTACCATGTAGACCAGCCCCAGCATTTT.

The rearrangement joins TRBV27 to TRBJ2-1, with D hard to call. This CDR3 spans 13 amino acids. V lost 3 bases to trimming and J lost 7 bases, with 10 bases between them. The germline V gene has CDR1 MNHEY and CDR2 SMNVEV (reference sequence). CDR3 protein: CASSFPRRNEQFF. The CDR3 coding sequence is TGTGCCAGCAGTTTCCCCCGGCGGAATGAGCAGTTCTTC.

This clonotype was seen once. The chain links TRBV12-3 or TRBV12-4 to TRBJ1-2, with D possibly being TRBD1 (5 bases). The V and J ends lost 8 bases and 2 bases respectively, with 27 bases between them. The CDR3 sequence is 18 residues long. DNA of the CDR3: TGTGCCAGCGGATCTTCACGGGACCGGCGGCGGGGAAACTATGGCTACACCTTC. Protein product: CASGSSRDRRRGNYGYTF.

The V call is TRBV6-5, the J call TRBJ1-1; possibly TRBD1 for D (5 bases). The CDR3 length is 14 residues. The V end lost 0 bases, the J end lost 5 bases, and 10 bases lay between the germline ends. Per the germline V gene, CDR1 is MNHEY and CDR2 is SVGAGI. CDR3 in DNA: TGTGCCAGCAGTTACTCCCAGGGCTGGACTGAAGCTTTCTTT. Its translation is CASSYSQGWTEAFF.

CDR3 region: CASSSESGASSYEQYF. CDR3 sequence (DNA): TGTGCCAGCAGCTCAGAATCAGGGGCGTCGTCCTACGAGCAGTACTTC. The chain carries TRBV5-6 and TRBJ2-7; perhaps TRBD1 as D (6 bases). CDR1 and CDR2 from the germline V gene are SGHDT and YYEEEE. V lost 3 bases and J 1 base, leaving 17 bases between the germline ends. The CDR3 has 16 residues.

V is TRBV10-3 and J is TRBJ2-5; D possibly matches TRBD1 or TRBD2 (5 bases each). CDR1 is ENHRY and CDR2 is SYGVKD in the germline V gene. V was clipped by 6 bases and J by 0 bases, with 11 bases between them. CDR3 length equals 14 residues. The CDR3 loop reads CAIRTGPHQETQYF. CDR3 nucleotide sequence: TGTGCCATCAGGACGGGACCCCACCAAGAGACCCAGTACTTC.

The CDR3 sequence is CASSLSDGLHRGYTF. CDR3 sequence (DNA): TGTGCCAGCAGTTTGTCCGACGGACTACATCGGGGCTACACCTTC. The genes are TRBV28 and TRBJ1-2; unclear D gene. The CDR3 runs 15 residues. V lost 3 bases to trimming and J lost 8 bases, with 19 bases between them. CDR1 is MDHEN, CDR2 SYDVKM, per germline.

This clonotype was detected only a few times. The chain recombines TRBV4-1 with TRBJ2-5; the match to TRBD1 covers 10 bases. V was clipped by 0 bases and J by 4 bases; unmatched bases: 8. Germline loops: CDR1 MGHRA, CDR2 YSYEKL. The CDR3 is 17 residues long. CDR3 in DNA: TGCGCCAGCAGCCAAGACTCCAAATGGACAGGGGGAGAGACCCAGTACTTC. Translation gives CASSQDSKWTGGETQYF.

The chain combines TRBV12-3 or TRBV12-4 with TRBJ2-3; 9 nucleotides align to TRBD2. The V and J ends lost 5 bases and 4 bases, in that order; junction bases with no gene match: 13. This CDR3 is built from 17 residues. In nucleotides, the CDR3 is TGTGCCAGCAGTCCGCCAGGAGCGGGGGGCGTGGCAGATACGCAGTATTTT. This sequence encodes CASSPPGAGGVADTQYF.

The chain links TRBV11-2 to TRBJ1-2; weak D call: TRBD1 (6 bases). The CDR3 spans 12 residues. CDR1 and CDR2 (germline): SGHAT, FQNNGV. V was pared by 8 bases and J by 7 bases, with 14 bases between. The CDR3 DNA sequence: TGTGCCAGCTCGAGGGGGGATCCTGGCTACACCTTC. Translating gives CASSRGDPGYTF.

This chain joins TRBV15 and TRBJ1-2; D is unresolved. This CDR3 comprises 15 residues. The germline V gene encodes CDR1 LNHNV and CDR2 YYDKDF (reference sequence). Trimming stripped 0 bases from V and 2 bases from J, with 10 bases between. The CDR3 loop is CATSRDVGKNYGYTF. As DNA, the CDR3 is TGTGCCACCAGCAGAGATGTCGGGAAAAACTATGGCTACACCTTC.

This chain uses TRBV6-5 with TRBJ2-7; TRBD1 agrees at 9 bases. Germline CDR1 MNHEY, CDR2 SVGAGI. The length of the CDR3 is 14 residues. The J segment lost 6 bases and the V segment lost 4 bases, leaving 7 bases of the junction unmatched. The DNA of the CDR3 is TGTGCCAGCAGTTCCCCGGGACAGGGAATCGAGCAGTACTTC. Translating gives CASSSPGQGIEQYF.

This clonotype was detected only once. The rearrangement joins TRBV12-3 or TRBV12-4 to TRBJ2-2; D gene uncertain. The CDR3 sequence is 14 residues long. Between the trimmed V and J ends, which lost 7 bases and 4 bases, there was a span of 13 bases. CDR3 sequence: CASTTSPGTGELFF. The CDR3 bases are TGTGCCAGCACCACAAGCCCAGGCACCGGGGAGCTGTTTTTT.

The V gene is TRBV27, the J gene TRBJ2-2, with 9 bases identical to TRBD1. The CDR3 is made up of 16 amino acids. Germline V CDR1 and CDR2: MNHEY, SMNVEV (reference sequence). V lost 5 bases and J lost 3; bases outside the gene matches: 7. CDR3 in DNA: TGTGCCAGCAGTCTTTTGGGACAGGGCTACACCGGGGAGCTGTTTTTT. It encodes CASSLLGQGYTGELFF.

The J gene is TRBJ1-3, the V gene TRBV13; D remains ambiguous. Trimming cost V 1 base and J 0 bases, with 1 base left between them. Germline CDR1 is PRHDT and CDR2 is FYEKMQ (reference sequence). This CDR3 contains 13 residues. The CDR3 loop reads CASSLVSGNTIYF. Written as DNA, the CDR3 is TGTGCCAGCAGCTTAGTCTCTGGAAACACCATATATTTT.

The chain combines TRBV11-2 with TRBJ2-5, with 8 nucleotides matching TRBD1. This CDR3 is 18 amino acids long. Germline CDR1 and CDR2: SGHAT and FQNNGV. The V and J ends lost 1 base and 5 bases, in that order; junction bases with no gene match: 15. For the CDR3, the DNA is TGTGCCAGCAGCTTAGTTTTTGGGTCAGGGGGCGGGCGGGAGACCCAGTACTTC. Translation gives CASSLVFGSGGGRETQYF.

The sample holds a few counts of this clonotype. V gene TRBV27 combines with J gene TRBJ2-5; the D is unclear. V was shortened by 6 bases and J by 1 base, with 6 bases between the two germline ends. Germline loops: CDR1 MNHEY, CDR2 SMNVEV (reference sequence). The CDR3 has 12 amino acids. CDR3 region: CASRGIQETQYF. In nucleotides, the CDR3 is TGTGCCAGCAGGGGGATCCAAGAGACCCAGTACTTC.

The rearrangement links TRBV5-6 to TRBJ2-3; D remains ambiguous. Germline V gene data show CDR1 as SGHDT and CDR2 as YYEEEE. The CDR3 consists of 13 residues. Trimming shortened V by 3 bases and J by 2 bases, and 7 bases separated the two germline ends. CDR3 in amino acids: CASSWGNTDTQYF. For the CDR3, the DNA is TGTGCCAGCAGCTGGGGAAACACAGATACGCAGTATTTT.